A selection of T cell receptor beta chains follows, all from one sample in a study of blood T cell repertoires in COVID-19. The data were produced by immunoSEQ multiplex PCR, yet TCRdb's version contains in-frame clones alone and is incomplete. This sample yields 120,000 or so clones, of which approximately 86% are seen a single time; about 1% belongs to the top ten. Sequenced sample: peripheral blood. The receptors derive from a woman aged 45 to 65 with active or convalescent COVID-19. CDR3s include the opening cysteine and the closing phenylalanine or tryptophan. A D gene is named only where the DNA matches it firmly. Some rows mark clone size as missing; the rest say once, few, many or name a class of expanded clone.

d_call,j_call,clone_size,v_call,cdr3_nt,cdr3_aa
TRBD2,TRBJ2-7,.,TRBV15,TGTGCCACCAGCGCTCGGACTAGTGGGCTTTCCGAGCAGTACTTC,CATSARTSGLSEQYF
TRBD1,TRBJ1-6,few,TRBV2,TGTGCCAGCACGAGGGACAGTAACTCCTATAATTCACCCCTCCACTTT,CASTRDSNSYNSPLHF
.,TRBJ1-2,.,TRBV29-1,TGCAGCGTAGCGACGGGCTATGGCTACACCTTC,CSVATGYGYTF
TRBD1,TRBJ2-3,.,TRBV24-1,TGTGCCACCAGTGAACCAAAAGGGGGCGCTTGGGAAGATACGCAGTATTTT,CATSEPKGGAWEDTQYF
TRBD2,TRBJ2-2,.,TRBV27,TGTGCCAGCAAAACCTCTAGCGGCACTAACACCGGGGAGCTGTTTTTT,CASKTSSGTNTGELFF
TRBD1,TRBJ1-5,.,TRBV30,TGTGCCTGGAGGCTGGGACAGTGGGACCAGCCCCAGCATTTT,CAWRLGQWDQPQHF
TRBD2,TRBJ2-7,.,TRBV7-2,TGTGCCAGCAGCTTAGAGGCACTAGCGGAGTACGAGCAGTACTTC,CASSLEALAEYEQYF
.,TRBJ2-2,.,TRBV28,TGTGCCAGCAGTTCACCCGGGACACCCCCGAACACCGGGGAGCTGTTTTTT,CASSSPGTPPNTGELFF
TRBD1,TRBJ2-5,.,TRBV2,TGTGCCAGCAGTGGGTGGACAGGGGGCCAAGAGACCCAGTACTTC,CASSGWTGGQETQYF
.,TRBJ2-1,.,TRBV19,TGTGCCAGTAGTATTGTCGAGCCCTACAATGAGCAGTTCTTC,CASSIVEPYNEQFF
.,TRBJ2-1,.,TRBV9,TGTGCCAGCAGCGTAGGTGGGCGGGGATTGGGCAATGAGCAGTTCTTC,CASSVGGRGLGNEQFF
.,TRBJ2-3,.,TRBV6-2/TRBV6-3,TGTGCCAGCAGTTATCGAGGAGATACGCAGTATTTT,CASSYRGDTQYF
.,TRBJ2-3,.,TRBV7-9,TGTGCCAGCAGCCCCCTGGAGGATCCCACAGATACGCAGTATTTT,CASSPLEDPTDTQYF
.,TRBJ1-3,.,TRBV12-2,TGTGCAAGTCGCTTAGCAACAGGGGGCTTGGGAAACACCATATATTTT,CASRLATGGLGNTIYF
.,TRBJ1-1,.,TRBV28,TGTGCCAGCAGTTTATCCTATCGCGGAGCTTTCTTT,CASSLSYRGAFF
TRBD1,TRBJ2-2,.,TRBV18,TGTGCCAGCTCACCTTCTCCCGGGACAGCAGGATCAGGGGAGCTGTTTTTT,CASSPSPGTAGSGELFF
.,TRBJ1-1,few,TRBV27,TGTGCCAGCAGGAGGACAGCCAGGTCGGACACTGAAGCTTTCTTT,CASRRTARSDTEAFF
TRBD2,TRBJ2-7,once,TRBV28,TGTGCCAGCAGTTTTATGGGAGCGGGAACCTACGAGCAGTACTTC,CASSFMGAGTYEQYF
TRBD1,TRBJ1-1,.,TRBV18,TGTGCCAGCTCACCATCCACAGGGGGCACTGAAGCTTTCTTT,CASSPSTGGTEAFF
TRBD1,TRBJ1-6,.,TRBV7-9,TGTGCCAGCAGCTTAGTCCAAGGGACAGGGGTATATAATTCACCCCTCCACTTT,CASSLVQGTGVYNSPLHF
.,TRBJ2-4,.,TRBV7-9,TGTGCCAGCCTAGGTTCCAAAAACATTCAGTACTTC,CASLGSKNIQYF
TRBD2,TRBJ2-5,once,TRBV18,TGTGCCAGCTCACAGGGACTAGGAGAGACCCAGTACTTC,CASSQGLGETQYF
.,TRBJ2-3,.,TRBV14,TGTGCCAGCAGCCAAGATAATCGAGATACGCAGTATTTT,CASSQDNRDTQYF
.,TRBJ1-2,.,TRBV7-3,TGTGCCAGCAGCTTAACAGGGGCGGCGGCCTATGGCTACACCTTC,CASSLTGAAAYGYTF
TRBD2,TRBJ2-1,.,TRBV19,TGTGCCAGTAGTATGGTAGCGGGAGACCTTCGCTCCTACAATGAGCAGTTCTTC,CASSMVAGDLRSYNEQFF
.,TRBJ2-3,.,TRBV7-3,TGTGCCAGCAGCTTAGGTTTGGGGCAGGGCACAGATACGCAGTATTTT,CASSLGLGQGTDTQYF
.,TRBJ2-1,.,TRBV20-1,TGCAGTGCTGGAGTCTTGAATGAGCAGTTCTTC,CSAGVLNEQFF
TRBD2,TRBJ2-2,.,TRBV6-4,TGTGCCAGCAGTCGGTGGACTAGCGGCCGTGACACCGGGGAGCTGTTTTTT,CASSRWTSGRDTGELFF
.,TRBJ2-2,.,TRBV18,TGTGCCAGCTCATCGGCTGGCGGGTCCGGGGAGCTGTTTTTT,CASSSAGGSGELFF
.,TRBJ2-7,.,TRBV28,TGTGCCAGCAGTTTAACGGGATTCCACGAGCAGTACTTC,CASSLTGFHEQYF
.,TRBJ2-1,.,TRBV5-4,TGTGCCAGCAGCTTGGGCGGGGTAGGGGCTCACAATGAGCAGTTCTTC,CASSLGGVGAHNEQFF
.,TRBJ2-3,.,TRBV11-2,TGTGCCAGCAGCTGGGGAGCTATCAGGATCACAGATACGCAGTATTTT,CASSWGAIRITDTQYF
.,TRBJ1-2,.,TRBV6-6,TGTGCCAGCGAGGGAACCTATGGCTACACCTTC,CASEGTYGYTF
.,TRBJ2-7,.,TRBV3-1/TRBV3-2,TGTGCCAGCAGCCAAGTAGGGGACGAGCAGTACTTC,CASSQVGDEQYF
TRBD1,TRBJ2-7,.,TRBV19,TGTGCCAGTAGTACACCCTCTCCGGGACAGAGGCCCTACGAGCAGTACTTC,CASSTPSPGQRPYEQYF
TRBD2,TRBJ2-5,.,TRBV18,TGTGCCAGCTCACCTCCGGGGAGGGGCGAGACCCAGTACTTC,CASSPPGRGETQYF
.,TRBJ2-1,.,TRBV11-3,TGTGCCAGCAGCATTAGCGGATCCTACAATGAGCAGTTCTTC,CASSISGSYNEQFF
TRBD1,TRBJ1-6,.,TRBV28,TGTGCCAGCGAGACCCTCTCTCGGCAGGGGGCTTCACCCCTCCACTTT,CASETLSRQGASPLHF
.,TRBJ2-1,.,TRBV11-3,TGTGCCAGCAGTTTAGGTCTCGCGAACAATGAGCAGTTCTTC,CASSLGLANNEQFF
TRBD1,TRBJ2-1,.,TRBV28,TGTGCCACGCGGGGGTGGGGGACAGGGGCATACAATGAGCAGTTCTTC,CATRGWGTGAYNEQFF
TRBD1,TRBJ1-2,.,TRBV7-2,TGTGCCAGCAGCCCCCTGGACAGGAGGACTAACTATGGCTACACCTTC,CASSPLDRRTNYGYTF
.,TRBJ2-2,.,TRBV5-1,TGCGCCAGCAGCTGGACCCCCTCAGCGGAGTCCGGGGAGCTGTTTTTT,CASSWTPSAESGELFF
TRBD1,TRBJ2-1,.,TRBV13,TGTGCCACCTCTCGGTATGGACAGGTGGCCAATGAGCAGTTCTTC,CATSRYGQVANEQFF
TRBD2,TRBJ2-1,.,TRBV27,TGTGCCAGCAGTTTAGGGGGGTGGTATAGCGGGAGAATTGGTGGTGAGCAGTTCTTC,CASSLGGWYSGRIGGEQFF
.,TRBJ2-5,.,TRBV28,TGTGCCAGCAGTTTAATTCCAGGGAAAGTCCAAGAGACCCAGTACTTC,CASSLIPGKVQETQYF
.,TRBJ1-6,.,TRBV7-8,TGTGCCAGCAGCCTCCGGACAGATAATTCACCCCTCCACTTT,CASSLRTDNSPLHF
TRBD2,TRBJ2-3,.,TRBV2,TGTGCCAGCAGAATACTAGCGGGAGGATCCACAGATACGCAGTATTTT,CASRILAGGSTDTQYF
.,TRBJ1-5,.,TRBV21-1,TGTGCCAGCAGCAACATGGGTCTTAGTGGACAGGGCCATAATAGCAATCAGCCCCAGCATTTT,CASSNMGLSGQGHNSNQPQHF
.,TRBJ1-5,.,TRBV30,TGTGCCTGGAGTGTACTACTAGATCAGCCCCAGCATTTT,CAWSVLLDQPQHF
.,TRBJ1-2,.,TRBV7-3,TGTGCCAGCAGCTTAATGTCAGGGGATGGCTACACCTTC,CASSLMSGDGYTF
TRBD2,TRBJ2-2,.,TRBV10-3,TGTGCCATCAGTGGACCGGGACTAGCGGACGTGAACACCGGGGAGCTGTTTTTT,CAISGPGLADVNTGELFF
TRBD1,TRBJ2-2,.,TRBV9,TGTGCCAGCAGCGTAGCGGGACAGGGGGGTCACACCGGGGAGCTGTTTTTT,CASSVAGQGGHTGELFF
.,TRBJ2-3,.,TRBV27,TGTGCCAGCAGTATACAGGGTAGATTGGGTACGCAGTATTTT,CASSIQGRLGTQYF
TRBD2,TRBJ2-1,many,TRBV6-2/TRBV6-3,TGTGCCAGCAGTTGGACTAGCGGGGACTACAATGAGCAGTTCTTC,CASSWTSGDYNEQFF
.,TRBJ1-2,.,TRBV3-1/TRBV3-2,TGTGCCAGCAGCCAAGCCCCCTCGGAGGGAGGCTACACCTTC,CASSQAPSEGGYTF
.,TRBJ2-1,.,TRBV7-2,TGTGCCAGCAGCTTAACGGTTCCGTCTCCCGTGGTCTTC,CASSLTVPSPVVF
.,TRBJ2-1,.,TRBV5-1,TGCGCCAGCAGTCCGGGTAGCTCCTACAATGAGCAGTTCTTC,CASSPGSSYNEQFF
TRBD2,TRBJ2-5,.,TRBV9,TGTGCCAGCAGCGTCTCTCCTAGCGGGAGAGGACAAGAGACCCAGTACTTC,CASSVSPSGRGQETQYF
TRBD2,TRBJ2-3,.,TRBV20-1,TGCAGTGCTAGTCTAGCGGGGAGCGGCACAGATACGCAGTATTTT,CSASLAGSGTDTQYF
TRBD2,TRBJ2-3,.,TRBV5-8,TGTGCCAGCAGCTTGGGGGGACTAGCGGGAGCCGATACGCAGTATTTT,CASSLGGLAGADTQYF